The 16 T cell receptor beta chains reported below all come from one sample, sequenced in a study of CD4+ T cells in melanoma. Method: immunoSEQ multiplex PCR; TCRdb's copy keeps in-frame clones and lacks some. The sample lists about 11,000 clones; around 64% were seen once. Sequencing was carried out using cells from a culture (not recorded whether cultured in vitro). All receptors come from a human donor with melanoma.

CDR3 residues: CASSSSSSGETQYF. The CDR3 DNA sequence: TGTGCCAGCAGCTCTTCTAGCTCTGGCGAGACCCAGTACTTC. V and J are TRBV7-9 and TRBJ2-5; a weak D match, TRBD2 (5 bases). CDR1 is SEHNR, CDR2 FQNEAQ, per germline (reference sequence). This CDR3 region has 14 residues. V was trimmed by 4 bases and J by 5 bases, leaving 14 bases between them.

The V gene is TRBV2, the J gene TRBJ1-5; a weak D match, TRBD1 (6 bases). The CDR3 totals 14 residues. Germline V lookup: CDR1 SNHLY, CDR2 FYNNEI. Trimming pared 8 bases from V and 1 base from J, leaving 12 bases between. The CDR3 DNA follows: TGTGCCAGCGGCAGGGGCTTGAGCAATCAGCCCCAGCATTTT. Translating it yields CASGRGLSNQPQHF.

The chain links TRBV7-9 to TRBJ1-1; D is undetermined. Germline V gene data show CDR1 as SEHNR and CDR2 as FQNEAQ (reference sequence). The CDR3 extends over 15 amino acids. Deletions cut 2 bases from V and 0 bases from J, with 10 bases between. CDR3 residues: CASSLSSTVNTEAFF. DNA of the CDR3: TGTGCCAGCAGCTTAAGTTCTACAGTGAACACTGAAGCTTTCTTT.

This clone has just one count. The chain couples TRBV6-1 to TRBJ1-5, with 10 bases identical to TRBD1. The CDR3 totals 14 residues. V shed 6 bases, J shed 9 bases, and the junction held 8 bases outside the gene matches. Per germline, CDR1 MNHNS and CDR2 SASEGT. The CDR3 nucleotides read TGTGCCAGCAGGGGGTCGACAGGGGGCCGGCCCCAGCATTTT. This gives the protein CASRGSTGGRPQHF.

The gene calls are TRBV10-3 and TRBJ2-3, with D perhaps TRBD2 (6 bases). Germline V gene lookup returns CDR1 ENHRY and CDR2 SYGVKD. The CDR3 spans 16 residues. The V end lost 3 bases, the J end lost 0 bases, and 13 bases lay between the germline ends. Here the CDR3 DNA reads TGTGCCATCAGTGATAAGTCGGCGGGGAGCACAGATACGCAGTATTTT. Encoded protein: CAISDKSAGSTDTQYF.

This clone was detected only a few times. The chain recombines TRBV6-5 with TRBJ1-6; D is unresolved. Germline values: CDR1 MNHEY, CDR2 SVGAGI. Trimming cost V 6 bases and J 7 bases, with 13 bases left between them. The CDR3 extends over 14 amino acids. The CDR3 loop reads CASRPDIRNSPLHF. Written as DNA, the CDR3 is TGTGCCAGCAGACCCGACATTCGAAATTCACCCCTCCACTTT.

This clone was counted between two and nine times. This rearrangement joins TRBV30 to TRBJ2-1; maybe TRBD1 (6 bases). This CDR3 comprises 11 residues. CDR1 and CDR2 from the germline V gene are GTSNPN and SVGIG (reference sequence). The V end lost 5 bases, the J end lost 9 bases, and 11 bases lay between the germline ends. The CDR3 sequence: CAWLQGREQFF. The CDR3 bases are TGTGCCTGGCTACAGGGTCGTGAGCAGTTCTTC.

The V and J genes are TRBV18 and TRBJ2-7, with D hard to call. V lost 2 bases, J lost 0 bases, and 5 bases lay in between. This CDR3 is built from 13 residues. Germline values: CDR1 KGHSH, CDR2 LQKENI. The CDR3 region has the DNA TGTGCCAGCTCACCATTCTTCTCCTACGAGCAGTACTTC. Translation gives CASSPFFSYEQYF.

This clone showed up just once. The chain has TRBV10-2 and TRBJ2-2; a possible D gene is TRBD2 (5 bases). Germline loops: CDR1 WSHSY, CDR2 SAAADI. Trimming took off 11 bases at V and 1 base at J, with 32 bases between the two ends. The CDR3 extends over 20 amino acids. CDR3 nucleotides: TGCGCCGCTAGCCCCACCCCGGGCGGGCGAAGCCCACGGAACACCGGGGAGCTGTTTTTT. Its translation: CAASPTPGGRSPRNTGELFF.

The rearrangement joins TRBV6-5 to TRBJ1-6; the D is unclear. CDR1 and CDR2 from the germline V gene are MNHEY and SVGAGI. The CDR3 runs 14 residues. Trimming removed 2 bases from V and 11 bases from J, with 13 bases in between. DNA for the CDR3: TGTGCCAGCAGTTACAGGAGGTCGAGCCCACCCCTCCACTTT. Translation gives CASSYRRSSPPLHF.

V usage is TRBV7-2 and J usage is TRBJ1-1; no clear D. Germline values: CDR1 SGHTA, CDR2 FQGNSA. V shed 5 bases and J shed 5 bases, with 12 bases lying between them. The CDR3 totals 13 residues. CDR3 loop: CASSRRAQTEAFF. The CDR3 DNA reads as TGTGCCAGCAGCCGGAGGGCGCAGACTGAAGCTTTCTTT.

CDR3 coding DNA: TGTGCCAACCAAAGACCAGGGTTCAACTATGGCTACACCTTC. As protein: CANQRPGFNYGYTF. The V call is TRBV5-6, the J call TRBJ1-2; maybe TRBD1 (5 bases). This CDR3 is built from 14 residues. V was shortened by 9 bases and J by 2 bases, with 17 bases between the two germline ends. Germline lookup yields CDR1 SGHDT and CDR2 YYEEEE.

This clone was picked up a small number of times. The chain combines TRBV14 with TRBJ1-6; 7 bases agree with TRBD1. Germline lookup yields CDR1 SGHDN and CDR2 FVKESK. CDR3 length equals 16 residues. With V trimmed by 4 bases and J by 5 bases, 8 bases remained unmatched. The CDR3 region has the DNA TGTGCCAGCAGCCCGTTGACAGGGCTGGATAATTCACCCCTCCACTTT. The encoded protein is CASSPLTGLDNSPLHF.

V and J are TRBV7-6 and TRBJ2-2; TRBD2 matches 9 bases. This CDR3 has 16 amino acids. Germline V gene lookup returns CDR1 SGHVS and CDR2 FNYEAQ. V lost 5 bases, J lost 5 bases, and 9 bases stayed unmatched. CDR3: CASSRNAGGVTGELFF. In DNA, the CDR3 is TGTGCCAGCAGCCGAAATGCGGGGGGGGTGACCGGGGAGCTGTTTTTT.

J is TRBJ1-6 and V is TRBV30; TRBD1 agrees at 9 bases. V gave up 7 bases and J gave up 7 bases; unmatched junction bases: 8. The germline CDR1 and CDR2 sequences are GTSNPN and SVGIG (reference sequence). The CDR3 sequence is 14 residues long. The CDR3, as DNA: TGTGCCTTTCAACTCGGGACAGGGAATTCACCCCTCCACTTT. Its translation: CAFQLGTGNSPLHF.

The chain has TRBV7-3 and TRBJ2-2, with TRBD2 identical over 8 bases. V was pared by 4 bases and J by 4 bases, with 8 bases of the junction left unmatched. Germline V gene lookup returns CDR1 SGHTA and CDR2 FQGTGA. This CDR3 comprises 16 residues. Here the CDR3 DNA reads TGTGCCAGCAGCTCTGGTCGGGGGGGCCCCACCGGGGAGCTGTTTTTT. Translation: CASSSGRGGPTGELFF.